A single sample gave rise to the 28 T cell receptor beta chains below, sequenced in a study of T cells in Graves' hyperthyroidism and ophthalmopathy. Amplification of TCR beta CDR3 regions used RNA as the template. A set of HTBI primers served as the primers for a first-round RT-PCR of the TCR CDR3. TCRdb reprocessed the multiplex PCR reads with MiXCR, giving one entry per CDR3 protein. Of fewer than 500,000 distinct CDR3 sequences listed, about 14% are singletons. The sequenced sample was blood. These receptor sequences come from a woman between 25 and 40 years old with Graves' ophthalmopathy.

This clonotype was picked up many times. V and J are TRBV20-1 and TRBJ2-5; TRBD2 agrees at 7 bases. CDR3 size: 16 residues. V lost 2 bases, J lost 1 base, and 10 bases stayed unmatched. Germline CDR1 and CDR2: DFQATT and SNEGSKA (reference sequence). CDR3: CSARPRGSGPQETQYF. The CDR3 region has the DNA TGCAGTGCTAGACCCCGAGGTAGCGGGCCCCAAGAGACCCAGTACTTC.

This clonotype has a count of ten or more. V usage is TRBV24-1 and J usage is TRBJ2-2, with 9 bases lining up with TRBD2. V shed 1 base and J 1 base; nucleotides not matched to a gene: 0. CDR3 length: 16 amino acids. Germline lookup yields CDR1 KGHDR and CDR2 SFDVKD. The CDR3 spells CATSDLAGGNTGELFF. The CDR3 coding sequence is TGTGCCACCAGTGATTTAGCGGGGGGGAACACCGGGGAGCTGTTTTTT.

This clonotype was recorded many times. The chain has TRBV7-2 and TRBJ1-1, with 9 bases matching TRBD1. The CDR3 totals 15 residues. With V trimmed by 4 bases and J by 4 bases, 7 bases remained unmatched. Germline V gives CDR1 SGHTA, CDR2 FQGNSA. The CDR3 DNA is TGTGCCAGCAGCTCCACGGGACAGGGAGTCACTGAAGCTTTCTTT. This translates into CASSSTGQGVTEAFF.

This clonotype occurred many times. V usage is TRBV3-1 and J usage is TRBJ1-1; no reliable D call. CDR3 size: 13 residues. V lost 2 bases to trimming and J lost 2 bases, with 6 bases between them. The germline gives CDR1 LGHDT, CDR2 YNNKEL (reference sequence). This chain's CDR3 is CASSQSANTEAFF. CDR3 sequence (DNA): TGTGCCAGCAGCCAATCAGCCAACACTGAAGCTTTCTTT.

The table lists this clonotype with a few counts. A clone one base away is much larger, so this may be a read error. The gene calls are TRBV30 and TRBJ2-1, with 9 bases fitting TRBD1. The junction had 4 bases not matched to a gene; V was cut back by 5 bases and J by 2 bases. This CDR3 comprises 14 residues. CDR1 and CDR2 from the germline V gene are GTSNPN and SVGIG (reference sequence). The CDR3 protein is CAWFGQGTYNEQFF. The CDR3 nucleotides read TGTGCCTGGTTCGGACAGGGGACCTACAATGAGCAGTTCTTC.

This clonotype has a count of ten or more. This chain joins TRBV12-3 or TRBV12-4 and TRBJ2-1; 9 bases match TRBD1. Trimming removed 6 bases from V and 8 bases from J; junction bases left unmatched: 8. This CDR3 is 14 amino acids long. The CDR3 sequence: CASSPTGGSDEQFF. For the CDR3, the DNA is TGTGCCAGCAGCCCGACAGGGGGATCCGATGAGCAGTTCTTC.

This clonotype was detected ten times or more. The J gene is TRBJ1-2, the V gene TRBV10-2, with a tentative D call TRBD1 (6 bases). The CDR3 has 14 residues. Germline CDR1 WSHSY, CDR2 SAAADI. V lost 6 bases, J lost 2 bases, and 13 bases lay in between. The CDR3 DNA is TGCGCCAGCAGGAGACGGGGGGCCAACTATGGCTACACCTTC. Amino acids: CASRRRGANYGYTF.

This clonotype was counted many times. V gene TRBV6-1 combines with J gene TRBJ1-1; D perhaps matches TRBD1 (6 bases). The CDR3 spans 16 residues. V lost 5 bases to trimming and J lost 0 bases, with 16 bases between them. Germline CDR1 and CDR2: MNHNS and SASEGT. CDR3: CASSSPGDGMNTEAFF. The CDR3 DNA sequence: TGTGCCAGCAGTTCGCCAGGGGATGGCATGAACACTGAAGCTTTCTTT.

This clonotype appeared many times. This chain joins TRBV24-1 and TRBJ2-7, with TRBD1 identical over 9 bases. The trim removed 5 bases at V and 5 bases at J, leaving 9 bases unmatched. This CDR3 has 15 residues. In germline, CDR1 is KGHDR, CDR2 SFDVKD. The CDR3 DNA follows: TGTGCCACCAGTGCTGTCTCCGGGACAGGGAACGAGCAGTACTTC. Its translation: CATSAVSGTGNEQYF.

The table lists this clonotype with many counts. The chain employs TRBV7-2 and TRBJ1-6; D is unresolved. Germline CDR1 and CDR2: SGHTA and FQGNSA. V was shortened by 8 bases and J by 10 bases, with 6 bases between the two germline ends. This CDR3 comprises 10 residues. CDR3 DNA: TGTGCCAGCTCGATGTCACCCCTCCACTTT. Its protein product is CASSMSPLHF.

The J gene is TRBJ2-1, the V gene TRBV7-2, with 10 bases aligning to TRBD1. The CDR3 runs to 16 residues. From germline, CDR1 is SGHTA and CDR2 FQGNSA. V shed 5 bases, J shed 15 bases, and the junction held 19 bases outside the gene matches. CDR3 amino acids: CASSSTTGGFGNRWFF. In DNA form, the CDR3 reads TGTGCCAGCAGCAGCACGACAGGGGGCTTCGGCAATAGGTGGTTCTTC.

The table lists this clonotype with many counts. This rearrangement joins TRBV12-3 or TRBV12-4 to TRBJ1-1; 7 nucleotides agree with TRBD1. V lost 6 bases, J lost 1 base, and 5 bases stayed unmatched. The CDR3 has 14 amino acids. The CDR3 nucleotides read TGTGCCAGCAGAAGACAGGGCAAGAACACTGAAGCTTTCTTT. Protein: CASRRQGKNTEAFF.

The sample holds many counts of this clonotype. The V gene is TRBV27, the J gene TRBJ1-1, with a tentative D call TRBD1 (6 bases). Trimming cost V 4 bases and J 3 bases, with 18 bases left between them. The germline V gene has CDR1 MNHEY and CDR2 SMNVEV (reference sequence). The length of the CDR3 is 16 residues. In nucleotides, the CDR3 is TGTGCCAGCAGTTCCTCCGGGGGGCGCAGGGACACTGAAGCTTTCTTT. The encoded protein is CASSSSGGRRDTEAFF.

The sample holds many counts of this clonotype. The chain joins TRBV2 to TRBJ1-1; D is unresolved. The ends were cut back, 2 bases at V and 5 bases at J, with 9 bases in the middle. Germline assignment: CDR1 SNHLY and CDR2 FYNNEI. The length of the CDR3 is 13 residues. The DNA for the CDR3 is TGTGCCAGCAGTGAAAACGGGTGGACTGAAGCTTTCTTT. This encodes CASSENGWTEAFF.

This clonotype was counted many times. The chain links TRBV6-1 to TRBJ2-5, with D unresolved. The germline gives CDR1 MNHNS, CDR2 SASEGT. The germline V and J ends were trimmed by 7 bases and 5 bases, with 14 bases remaining between them. This CDR3 spans 13 amino acids. CDR3 residues: CASTQGFLETQYF. The CDR3 bases are TGTGCCAGCACTCAAGGGTTCCTGGAGACCCAGTACTTC.

This clonotype has just a few counts. The rearrangement uses TRBV6-1 and TRBJ1-5; D not certain. V shed 8 bases and J shed 1 base, with 12 bases lying between them. Germline V gene lookup returns CDR1 MNHNS and CDR2 SASEGT. The CDR3 extends over 14 amino acids. CDR3: CASAWVQSNQPQHF. CDR3 sequence (DNA): TGTGCCAGCGCCTGGGTTCAGAGCAATCAGCCCCAGCATTTT.

This clonotype was counted many times. The rearrangement links TRBV18 to TRBJ2-7, with TRBD1 matching over 8 bases. There are 16 residues in the CDR3. The germline CDR1 and CDR2 sequences are KGHSH and LQKENI. V gave up 4 bases and J gave up 2 bases; unmatched junction bases: 10. CDR3 region: CASSQAQGARTYEQYF. The CDR3 DNA reads as TGTGCCAGCTCACAAGCTCAGGGGGCGCGGACCTACGAGCAGTACTTC.

This sequence joins TRBV5-1 and TRBJ1-1; a possible D gene is TRBD1 (6 bases). CDR1 and CDR2 from the germline V gene are SGHRS and YFSETQ. V was trimmed by 4 bases and J by 0 bases, leaving 16 bases between them. This CDR3 region has 16 residues. CDR3 in amino acids: CASSVVFQGMNTEAFF. Written as DNA, the CDR3 is TGCGCCAGCAGCGTGGTATTCCAGGGGATGAACACTGAAGCTTTCTTT.

The gene calls are TRBV7-6 and TRBJ2-7; D remains unclear. The V end lost 5 bases, the J end lost 2 bases, and 13 bases lay between the germline ends. CDR1 SGHVS and CDR2 FNYEAQ come from the germline V gene. CDR3 size: 14 residues. CDR3 DNA sequence: TGTGCCAGCAGCCATTCAGACGGCACCTACGAGCAGTACTTC. As protein: CASSHSDGTYEQYF.

The CDR3 spells CASSLEGRNNYGYTF. The CDR3 DNA sequence: TGTGCCAGCAGCTTGGAGGGGCGTAATAACTATGGCTACACCTTC. The J gene is TRBJ1-2, the V gene TRBV5-5; TRBD1 might be the D (5 bases). Germline CDR1 reads SGHKS; CDR2 reads YYEKEE (reference sequence). The length of the CDR3 is 15 residues. The germline V and J ends were trimmed by 0 bases and 1 base, with 10 bases remaining between them.

This clonotype was counted between two and nine times. The V and J genes are TRBV9 and TRBJ1-6; 10 bases match TRBD1. CDR1 is SGDLS and CDR2 is YYNGEE in the germline V gene. This CDR3 has 15 residues. Germline trimming cut 0 bases from V and 11 bases from J; bases unmatched to any gene: 5. The chain's CDR3 is CASSVVGTGVAPLHF. CDR3 nucleotide sequence: TGTGCCAGCAGCGTAGTGGGGACAGGGGTAGCACCCCTCCACTTT.

This clonotype was seen repeatedly, ten times or more. The chain has TRBV14 and TRBJ2-3; 11 bases line up with TRBD2. V was pared by 1 base and J by 4 bases, with 10 bases of the junction left unmatched. Germline values: CDR1 SGHDN, CDR2 FVKESK. The CDR3 loop spans 18 amino acids. In DNA, the CDR3 is TGTGCCAGCAGCCAAGCGGGACGACTAGCGGGGTGGTCAGATACGCAGTATTTT. Its translation is CASSQAGRLAGWSDTQYF.

This clonotype was counted between two and nine times. The chain couples TRBV20-1 to TRBJ2-7; tentatively, D is TRBD1 (5 bases). Deletions cut 3 bases from V and 3 bases from J, with 9 bases between. CDR1 is DFQATT and CDR2 is SNEGSKA in the germline V gene (reference sequence). CDR3 length: 12 amino acids. CDR3 DNA sequence: TGCAGTGCTAGCGACAGCGACTACGAGCAGTACTTC. As protein: CSASDSDYEQYF.

This clonotype appeared a few times. The chain uses TRBV10-1 and TRBJ2-3; D is unclear. Trimming left V 3 bases short and J 2 bases short, with 9 bases between. This CDR3 is built from 14 residues. Germline assignment: CDR1 WNHNN and CDR2 SYGVQD (reference sequence). The CDR3 region has the DNA TGCGCCAGCAGTGACCCCTACGTCACAGATACGCAGTATTTT. Translating gives CASSDPYVTDTQYF.

This clonotype was seen a handful of times. A much more abundant neighbour one base away suggests this may be a read error. The V call is TRBV7-6, the J call TRBJ2-7; 12 bases are shared with TRBD2. The CDR3 is 16 amino acids. V lost 5 bases and J lost 6; bases outside the gene matches: 11. CDR1 and CDR2 (germline): SGHVS, FNYEAQ. In DNA form, the CDR3 reads TGTGCCAGCAGCCCAGGACTAGCGGGGTCGACCTGCGAGCAGTACTTC. Amino acids: CASSPGLAGSTCEQYF.

The chain links TRBV28 to TRBJ2-1, with 7 bases lining up with TRBD1. The germline V gene encodes CDR1 MDHEN and CDR2 SYDVKM. The CDR3 has 15 amino acids. The V segment lost 6 bases and the J segment 1 base; nucleotides outside the gene matches: 6. The DNA for the CDR3 is TGTGCCAGCAGCCTCCGGGACAGATCCTACAATGAGCAGTTCTTC. The encoded protein is CASSLRDRSYNEQFF.

This clonotype was seen only a few times. V usage is TRBV28 and J usage is TRBJ1-2; the D gene is possibly TRBD1 (5 bases). Per germline, CDR1 MDHEN and CDR2 SYDVKM. The CDR3 runs to 12 residues. The ends were cut back, 10 bases at V and 2 bases at J, with 11 bases in the middle. As DNA, the CDR3 is TGTGCCATACAGGCGGACAACTATGGCTACACCTTC. Translated: CAIQADNYGYTF.

This clonotype appeared many times. The chain recombines TRBV29-1 with TRBJ1-5; no reliable D call. CDR3 size: 13 residues. The germline V gene has CDR1 SQVTM and CDR2 ANQGSEA. V lost 8 bases and J 0 bases, leaving 11 bases between the germline ends. The CDR3 coding sequence is TGCAGCATCTACAGATATAGCAATCAGCCCCAGCATTTT. This sequence encodes CSIYRYSNQPQHF.